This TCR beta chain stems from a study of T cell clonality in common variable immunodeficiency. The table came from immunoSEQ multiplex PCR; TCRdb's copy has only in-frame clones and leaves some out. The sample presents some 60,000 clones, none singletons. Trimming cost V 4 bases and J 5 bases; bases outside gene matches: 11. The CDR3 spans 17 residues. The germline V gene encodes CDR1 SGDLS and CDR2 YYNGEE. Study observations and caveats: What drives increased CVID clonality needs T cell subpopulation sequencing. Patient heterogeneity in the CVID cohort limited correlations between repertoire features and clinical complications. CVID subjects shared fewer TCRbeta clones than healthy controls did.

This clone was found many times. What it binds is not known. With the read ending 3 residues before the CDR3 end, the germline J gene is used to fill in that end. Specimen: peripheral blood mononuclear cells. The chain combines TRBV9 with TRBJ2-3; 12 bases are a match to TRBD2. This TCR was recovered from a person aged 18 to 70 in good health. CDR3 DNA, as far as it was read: TGTGCCAGCAGCCTTAGTGGGACTAGCGGGCAGGGAGATACG. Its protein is CASSLSGTSGQGDT. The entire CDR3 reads CASSLSGTSGQGDTQYF.